This TCR beta chain was identified during a study of blood T cell repertoires in COVID-19. Libraries were prepared by immunoSEQ multiplex PCR; TCRdb keeps only in-frame clonotypes and omits some of them. The sample contains some 120,000 clones, more than 75% of which appear only once. Germline loops: CDR1 KGHDR, CDR2 SFDVKD. CDR3 length equals 15 residues. V lost 4 bases and J lost 8, with 16 bases in between. The TCR was taken from a human donor in a cohort sampled during active COVID-19. The chain carries TRBV24-1 and TRBJ2-2, with a possible D match to TRBD1 (6 bases). Sequencing used peripheral blood. The CDR3 protein is CATSEDSPDLGELFF. The CDR3 DNA reads TGTGCCACCAGTGAGGACAGCCCAGACTTGGGGGAGCTGTTTTTT.